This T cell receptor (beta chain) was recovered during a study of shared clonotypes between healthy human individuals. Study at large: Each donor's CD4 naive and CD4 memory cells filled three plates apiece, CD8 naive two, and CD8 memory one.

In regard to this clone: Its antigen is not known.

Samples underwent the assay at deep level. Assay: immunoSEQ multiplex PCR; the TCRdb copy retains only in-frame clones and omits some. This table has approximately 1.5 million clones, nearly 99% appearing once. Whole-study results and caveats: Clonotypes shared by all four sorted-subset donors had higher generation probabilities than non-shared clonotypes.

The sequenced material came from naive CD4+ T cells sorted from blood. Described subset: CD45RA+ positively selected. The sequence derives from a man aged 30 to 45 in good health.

In DNA, the CDR3 is TGCGCCAGCAGCTTGGCCCCTGGCAGGCGATCTTCCTACGAGCAGTACTTC. This codes for CASSLAPGRRSSYEQYF. The chain recombines TRBV5-1 with TRBJ2-7; D ambiguous. Germline CDR1 and CDR2: SGHRS and YFSETQ. The CDR3 loop spans 17 amino acids. Trimming took off 0 bases at V and 1 base at J, with 17 bases between the two ends.